The clone carrying this T cell receptor beta chain was seen a single time. Its specificity is not known. With 60 Vbeta and 13 Jbeta primers, the PCR was carried out. TCRdb's table, derived via immunoSEQ multiplex PCR, lists solely in-frame clones and lacks some. The repertoire includes around 80,000 clones, more than 50% of them detected once, and more than 3.5% sits in the top ten. The data stem from a study of cytomegalovirus exposure and HLA in healthy donors. This CDR3 region has 12 residues. Germline V lookup: CDR1 SSHAT, CDR2 FNYEAQ (reference sequence). V was cut by 1 base and J by 10 bases, with 8 bases left in between. Study-level points and caveats: Productive status was seen about 90% or about 30% of the time for most TCR beta V segments in an earlier analysis. There were approximately 150 TCR beta chains listed as cytomegalovirus-associated. Further analysis, carried out later, found HLA-associated TCR beta chains more clonally expanded than equally common other chains. Most TCR sequences proved rare, with some public TCRs found in many donors.

The sequenced material came from PBMCs. V is TRBV7-7 and J is TRBJ2-1; a possible D gene is TRBD2 (5 bases). The receptor's source is a male donor in good health and CMV-seropositive. The CDR3 nucleotides read TGTGCCAGCAGCTTAGGGACGGGAGAGCAGTTCTTC. The encoded protein is CASSLGTGEQFF. Full variable domain (outside the CDR3, taken from reference TRBV7-7 and TRBJ2-1): GAGVSQSPRYKVTKRGQDVTLRCDPISSHATLYWYQQALGQGPEFLTYFNYEAQPDKSGLPSDRFSAERPEGSISTLTIQRTEQRDSAMYRCASSLGTGEQFFGPGTRLTVL.